One T cell receptor beta chain is described in this entry. No cognate antigen has been identified for it. One junction end does not reproduce the germline sequence, and a read error may be involved. The germline V gene (reference sequence) sets CDR1 to MNHNY and CDR2 to SVGAGI. The CDR3 contains 15 residues, cysteine and phenylalanine counted. Left in the record is the CDR3 DNA by itself, 45 bases read in frame from the first base. The data were taken from a study of T cell changes during pregnancy in multiple sclerosis (dated by TCRdb to between 2018 and 2021). A note on the overall study: The study looked at changes in the T cell repertoire across pregnancy in women with multiple sclerosis.

The library was made by the immunoSEQ multiplex PCR assay. TCRdb obtained this table from immuneACCESS and retained in-frame rearrangements with V and J assigned. These tables miss some clones; where compared with another copy, unresolved V genes account for less than half of the shortfall, and the remainder is unexplained. The table for this sample lists tens of thousands of clones; approximately 92% of them were counted only once. The ten most abundant clones make up 0.65% to 0.7% of the sample. The rearrangement combines TRBV6-6 with TRBJ1-1, with TRBD1 as a weak D call on 5 bases. The sequence derives from a female donor with multiple sclerosis, enrolled in a pregnancy study. Sample: CD4+ T cells from peripheral blood mononuclear cells, taken in the third trimester of pregnancy. CDR3 sequence: CASSGGVQMNAEAFF. In nucleotides, the sequence is TGTGCCAGCAGTGGGGGGGTTCAAATGAACGCTGAAGCTTTCTTT.